This TCR beta chain was recovered during a study of shared clonotypes between healthy human individuals. V lost 6 bases and J lost 7, with 10 bases in between. Per germline, CDR1 MNHNS and CDR2 SASEGT. The CDR3 runs 13 residues. Points on this clone: Antigen specificity is unknown.

The data were produced by immunoSEQ multiplex PCR, yet TCRdb's version contains in-frame clones alone and is incomplete. The sample carries 2 million to 2.5 million clones, 90% to 96% recorded once. Findings of the study overall: On the whole, naive subsets had larger estimated richness than memory subsets had. Clonotypes not shared had lower generation probabilities than those common to all four donors.

Input material: naive CD4+ T cells sorted from blood. The subset here: CD45RA+ positively selected. The chain joins TRBV6-1 to TRBJ1-6, with D uncertain. The origin of this receptor is a man younger than 30 in good health. This CDR3 is CASRATVNSPLHF. DNA for the CDR3: TGTGCCAGCAGGGCCACAGTGAATTCACCCCTCCACTTT.